The T cell receptor (beta chain) under discussion was sequenced for a study of blood T cell repertoires in COVID-19. This clone was observed once. The protocol was immunoSEQ multiplex PCR, while the TCRdb copy is restricted to in-frame clones and leaves out a portion. The data show about 130,000 clones, approximately 74% seen once. V was trimmed by 4 bases and J by 7 bases, leaving 20 bases between them. This CDR3 region has 15 residues. Germline lookup yields CDR1 SNHLY and CDR2 FYNNEI. The chain joins TRBV2 to TRBJ2-7, with D possibly TRBD2 on 5 matching bases. The sample consisted of peripheral blood. This sequence was found in an elderly man with COVID-19, enrolled during active disease. DNA of the CDR3: TGTGCCAGCAGTGCCTTTCAGGTCCCCTCGGGGGAGCAGTACTTC. Translated, it gives CASSAFQVPSGEQYF.